This TCR beta chain was sequenced for a study of blood T cell repertoires in COVID-19. As handled by the study authors: Estimates of nucleated cell counts were drawn from the amplification of reference gene primers. Clones were read by immunoSEQ multiplex PCR, and TCRdb kept only the in-frame ones, dropping some. The V and J calls and the clone size are those of that table, but D and trimming were determined from the DNA. Of 350,000 to 400,000 clones in the sample, roughly nine tenths were seen once. Germline-derived CDR1 and CDR2 are SGHRS and YFSETQ. V lost 4 bases, J lost 4 bases, and 7 bases stayed unmatched. The CDR3 runs to 15 residues. On this clone itself: The same CDR3 arises from other DNA sequences in this sample as well.

This sequence originates from a woman in her 40s who had been exposed to COVID-19. The V call is TRBV5-1, the J call TRBJ1-3; 8 nucleotides agree with TRBD1. Material for sequencing was PBMCs or T cells enriched from blood (not recorded which). The CDR3 DNA is TGCGCCAGCAGCACCGGACAGGGAAAAGGAAACACCATATATTTT. Protein: CASSTGQGKGNTIYF.